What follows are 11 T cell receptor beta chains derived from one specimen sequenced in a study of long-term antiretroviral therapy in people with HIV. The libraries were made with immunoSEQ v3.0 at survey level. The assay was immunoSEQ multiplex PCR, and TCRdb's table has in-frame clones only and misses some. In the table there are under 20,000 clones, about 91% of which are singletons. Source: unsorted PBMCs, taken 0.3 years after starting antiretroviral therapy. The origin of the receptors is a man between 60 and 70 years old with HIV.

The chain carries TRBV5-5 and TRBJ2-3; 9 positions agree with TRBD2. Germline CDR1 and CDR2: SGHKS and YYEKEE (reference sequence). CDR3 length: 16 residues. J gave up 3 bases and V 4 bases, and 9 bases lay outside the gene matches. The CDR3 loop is CASSALIAGETDTQYF. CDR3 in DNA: TGTGCCAGCAGCGCCTTAATAGCGGGAGAGACAGATACGCAGTATTTT.

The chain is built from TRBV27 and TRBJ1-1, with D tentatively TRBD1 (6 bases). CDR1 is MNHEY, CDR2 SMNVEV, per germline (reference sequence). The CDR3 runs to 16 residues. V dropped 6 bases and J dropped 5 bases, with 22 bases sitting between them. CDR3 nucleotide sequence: TGTGCCAGCAGACTTACCGTGGTGGGGGGCGGTACTGAAGCTTTCTTT. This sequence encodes CASRLTVVGGGTEAFF.

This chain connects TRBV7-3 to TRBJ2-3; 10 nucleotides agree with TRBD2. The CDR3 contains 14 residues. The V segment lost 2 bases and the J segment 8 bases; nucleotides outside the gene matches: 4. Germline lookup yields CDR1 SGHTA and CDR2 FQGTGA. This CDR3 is CASSLLSSGSTQYF. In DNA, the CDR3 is TGTGCCAGCAGCTTATTGTCTAGCGGGAGTACGCAGTATTTT.

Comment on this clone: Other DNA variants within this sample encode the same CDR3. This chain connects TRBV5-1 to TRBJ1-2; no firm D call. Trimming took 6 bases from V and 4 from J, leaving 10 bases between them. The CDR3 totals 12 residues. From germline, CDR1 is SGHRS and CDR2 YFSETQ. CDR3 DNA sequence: TGCGCCAGCAAGCTATGGGGCTATGGCTACACCTTC. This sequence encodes CASKLWGYGYTF.

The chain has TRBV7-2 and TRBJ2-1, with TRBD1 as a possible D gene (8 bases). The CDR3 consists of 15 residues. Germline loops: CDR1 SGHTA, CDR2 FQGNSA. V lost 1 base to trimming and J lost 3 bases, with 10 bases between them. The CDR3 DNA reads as TGTGCCAGCAGCTTAGACAGGGGGGGCTACAATGAGCAGTTCTTC. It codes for CASSLDRGGYNEQFF.

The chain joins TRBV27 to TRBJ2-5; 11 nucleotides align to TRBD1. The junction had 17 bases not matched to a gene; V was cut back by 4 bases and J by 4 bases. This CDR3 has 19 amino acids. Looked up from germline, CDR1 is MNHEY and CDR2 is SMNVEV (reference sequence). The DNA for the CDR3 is TGTGCCAGCAGTTCCTCCGGGACAGGGGGGCTTGTTTCACGAGAGACCCAGTACTTC. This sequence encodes CASSSSGTGGLVSRETQYF.

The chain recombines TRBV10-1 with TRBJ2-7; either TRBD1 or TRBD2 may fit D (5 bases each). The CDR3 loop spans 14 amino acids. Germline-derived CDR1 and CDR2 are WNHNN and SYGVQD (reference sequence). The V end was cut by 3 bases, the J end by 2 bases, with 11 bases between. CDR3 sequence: CASSEGRGAYEQYF. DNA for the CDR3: TGCGCCAGCAGTGAAGGACGGGGCGCCTACGAGCAGTACTTC.

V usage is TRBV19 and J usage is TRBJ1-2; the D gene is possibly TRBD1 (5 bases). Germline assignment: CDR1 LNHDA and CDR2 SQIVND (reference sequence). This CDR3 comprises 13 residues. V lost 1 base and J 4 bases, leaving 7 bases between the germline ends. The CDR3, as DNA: TGTGCCAGTAGTATAGGAGGGGCCTATGGCTACACCTTC. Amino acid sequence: CASSIGGAYGYTF.

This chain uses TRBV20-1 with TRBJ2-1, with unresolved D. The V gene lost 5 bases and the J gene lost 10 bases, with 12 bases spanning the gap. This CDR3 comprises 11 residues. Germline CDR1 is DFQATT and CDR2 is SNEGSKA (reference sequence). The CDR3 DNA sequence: TGCAGTGCTTTTTTGTTGAAGGAGCAGTTCTTC. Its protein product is CSAFLLKEQFF.

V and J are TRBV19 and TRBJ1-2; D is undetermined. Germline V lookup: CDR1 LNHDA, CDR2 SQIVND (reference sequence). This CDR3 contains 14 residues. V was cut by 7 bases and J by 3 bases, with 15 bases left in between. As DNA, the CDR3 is TGTGCCAGTACGTTTTCGGGCCGCCACTATGGCTACACCTTC. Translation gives CASTFSGRHYGYTF. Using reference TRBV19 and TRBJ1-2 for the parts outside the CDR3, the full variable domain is DGGITQSPKYLFRKEGQNVTLSCEQNLNHDAMYWYRQDPGQGLRLIYYSQIVNDFQKGDIAEGYSVSREKKESFPLTVTSAQKNPTAFYLCASTFSGRHYGYTFGSGTRLTVV.

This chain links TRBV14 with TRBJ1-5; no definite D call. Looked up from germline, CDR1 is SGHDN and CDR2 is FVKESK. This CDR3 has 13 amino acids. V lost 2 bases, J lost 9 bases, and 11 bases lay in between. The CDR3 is CASSQHEGRPQHF. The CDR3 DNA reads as TGTGCCAGCAGCCAACACGAGGGTCGGCCCCAGCATTTT.